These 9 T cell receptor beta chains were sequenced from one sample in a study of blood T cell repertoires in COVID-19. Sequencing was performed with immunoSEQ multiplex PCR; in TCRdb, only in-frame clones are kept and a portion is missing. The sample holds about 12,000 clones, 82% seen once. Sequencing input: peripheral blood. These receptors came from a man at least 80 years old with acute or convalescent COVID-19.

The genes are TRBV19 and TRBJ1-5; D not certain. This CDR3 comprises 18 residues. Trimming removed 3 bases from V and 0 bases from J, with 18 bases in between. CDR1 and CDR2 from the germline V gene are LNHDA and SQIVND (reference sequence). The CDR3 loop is CASSIFLAGKNSNQPQHF. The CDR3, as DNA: TGTGCCAGTAGTATTTTTCTAGCGGGAAAAAATAGCAATCAGCCCCAGCATTTT. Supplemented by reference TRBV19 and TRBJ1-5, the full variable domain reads DGGITQSPKYLFRKEGQNVTLSCEQNLNHDAMYWYRQDPGQGLRLIYYSQIVNDFQKGDIAEGYSVSREKKESFPLTVTSAQKNPTAFYLCASSIFLAGKNSNQPQHFGDGTRLSIL.

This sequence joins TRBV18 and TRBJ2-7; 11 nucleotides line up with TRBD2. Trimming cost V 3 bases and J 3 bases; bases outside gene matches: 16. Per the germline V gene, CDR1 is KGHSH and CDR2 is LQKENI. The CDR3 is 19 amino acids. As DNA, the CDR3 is TGTGCCAGCTCACCTCGGGGATCCTCTAGCGGGGGGCAAAACTACGAGCAGTACTTC. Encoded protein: CASSPRGSSSGGQNYEQYF.

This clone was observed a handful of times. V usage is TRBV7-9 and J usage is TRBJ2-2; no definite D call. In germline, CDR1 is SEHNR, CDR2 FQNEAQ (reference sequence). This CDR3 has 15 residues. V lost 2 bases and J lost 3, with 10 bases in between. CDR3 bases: TGTGCCAGCAGCTTACTGAATCAGGACACCGGGGAGCTGTTTTTT. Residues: CASSLLNQDTGELFF.

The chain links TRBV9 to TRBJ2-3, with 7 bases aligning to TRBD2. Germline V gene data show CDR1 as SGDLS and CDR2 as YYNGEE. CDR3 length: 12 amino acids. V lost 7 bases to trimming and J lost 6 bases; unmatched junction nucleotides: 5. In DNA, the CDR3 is TGTGCCAGCCGGGACTATCAGGATACGCAGTATTTT. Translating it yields CASRDYQDTQYF.

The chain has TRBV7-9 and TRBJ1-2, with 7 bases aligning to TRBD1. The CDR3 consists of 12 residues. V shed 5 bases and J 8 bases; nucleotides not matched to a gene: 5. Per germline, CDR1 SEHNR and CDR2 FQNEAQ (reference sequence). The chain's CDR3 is CASSLGTDGYTF. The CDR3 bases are TGTGCCAGCAGCCTCGGGACAGACGGCTACACCTTC. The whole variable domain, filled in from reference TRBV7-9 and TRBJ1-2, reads DTGVSQNPRHKITKRGQNVTFRCDPISEHNRLYWYRQTLGQGPEFLTYFQNEAQLEKSRLLSDRFSAERPKGSFSTLEIQRTEQGDSAMYLCASSLGTDGYTFGSGTRLTVV.

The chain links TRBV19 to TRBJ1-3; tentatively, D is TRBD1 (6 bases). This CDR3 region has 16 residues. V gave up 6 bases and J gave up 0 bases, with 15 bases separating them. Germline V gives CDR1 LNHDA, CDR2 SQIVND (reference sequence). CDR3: CASSEGHSSSGNTIYF. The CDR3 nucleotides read TGTGCCAGTAGCGAGGGACACTCCTCCTCTGGAAACACCATATATTTT.

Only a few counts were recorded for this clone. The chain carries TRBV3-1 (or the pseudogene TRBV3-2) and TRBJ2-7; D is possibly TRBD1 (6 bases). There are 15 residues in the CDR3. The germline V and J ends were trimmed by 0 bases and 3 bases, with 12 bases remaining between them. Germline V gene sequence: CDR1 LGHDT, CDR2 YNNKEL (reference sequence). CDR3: CASSQDPTGLYEQYF. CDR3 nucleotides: TGTGCCAGCAGCCAAGACCCGACAGGTCTCTACGAGCAGTACTTC.

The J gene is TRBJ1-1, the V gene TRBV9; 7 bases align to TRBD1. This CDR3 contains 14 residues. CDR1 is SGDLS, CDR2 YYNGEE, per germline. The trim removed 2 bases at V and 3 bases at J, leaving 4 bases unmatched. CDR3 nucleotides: TGTGCCAGCAGCGTTTCCGGGACAGACACTGAAGCTTTCTTT. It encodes CASSVSGTDTEAFF.

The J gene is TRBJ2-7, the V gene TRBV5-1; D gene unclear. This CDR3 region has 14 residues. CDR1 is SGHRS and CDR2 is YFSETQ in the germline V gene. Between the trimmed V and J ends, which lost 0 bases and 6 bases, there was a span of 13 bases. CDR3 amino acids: CASSLVQANSEQYF. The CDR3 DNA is TGCGCCAGCAGCTTGGTTCAGGCCAACAGCGAGCAGTACTTC.